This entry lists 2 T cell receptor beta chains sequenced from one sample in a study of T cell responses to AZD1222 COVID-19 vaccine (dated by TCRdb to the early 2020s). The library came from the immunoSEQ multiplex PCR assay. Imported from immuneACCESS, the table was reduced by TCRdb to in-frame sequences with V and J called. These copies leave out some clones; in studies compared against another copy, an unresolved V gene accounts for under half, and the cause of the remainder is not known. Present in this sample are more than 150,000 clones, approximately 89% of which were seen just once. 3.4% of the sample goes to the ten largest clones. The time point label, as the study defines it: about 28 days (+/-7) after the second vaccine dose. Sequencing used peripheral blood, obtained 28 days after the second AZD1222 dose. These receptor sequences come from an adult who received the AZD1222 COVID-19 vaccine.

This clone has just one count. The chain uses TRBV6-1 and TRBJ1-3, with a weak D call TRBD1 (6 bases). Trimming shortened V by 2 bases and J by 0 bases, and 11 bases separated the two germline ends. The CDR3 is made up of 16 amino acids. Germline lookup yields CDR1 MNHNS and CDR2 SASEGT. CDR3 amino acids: CASSELGQSSGNTIYF. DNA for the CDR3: TGTGCCAGCAGTGAATTAGGACAGAGCTCTGGAAACACCATATATTTT.

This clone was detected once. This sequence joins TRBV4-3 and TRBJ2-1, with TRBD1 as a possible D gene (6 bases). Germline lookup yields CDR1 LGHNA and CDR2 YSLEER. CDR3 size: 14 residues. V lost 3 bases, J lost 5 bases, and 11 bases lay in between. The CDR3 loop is CASSQDRLDNEQFF. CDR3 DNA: TGCGCCAGCAGCCAGGACAGACTGGACAATGAGCAGTTCTTC.